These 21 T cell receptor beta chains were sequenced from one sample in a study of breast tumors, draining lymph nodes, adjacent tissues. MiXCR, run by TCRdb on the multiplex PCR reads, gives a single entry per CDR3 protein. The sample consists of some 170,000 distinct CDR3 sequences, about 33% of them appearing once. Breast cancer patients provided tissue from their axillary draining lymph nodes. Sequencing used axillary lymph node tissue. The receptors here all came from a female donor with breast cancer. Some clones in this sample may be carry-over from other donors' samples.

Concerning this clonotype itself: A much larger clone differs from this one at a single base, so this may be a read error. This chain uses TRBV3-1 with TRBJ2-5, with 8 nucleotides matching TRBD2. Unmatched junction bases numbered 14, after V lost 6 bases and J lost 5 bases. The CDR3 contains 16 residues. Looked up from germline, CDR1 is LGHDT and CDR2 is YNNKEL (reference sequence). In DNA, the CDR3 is TGTGCCAGCAGGCGGGGGGATATGATGGTTAGGGAGACCCAGTACTTC. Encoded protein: CASRRGDMMVRETQYF.

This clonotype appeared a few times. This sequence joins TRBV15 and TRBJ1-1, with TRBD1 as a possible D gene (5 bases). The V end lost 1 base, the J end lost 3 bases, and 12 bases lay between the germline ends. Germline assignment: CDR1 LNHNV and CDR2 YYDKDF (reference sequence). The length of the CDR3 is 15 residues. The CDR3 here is CATSRGRGRDTEAFF. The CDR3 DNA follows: TGTGCCACCAGCAGAGGGAGGGGCAGGGACACTGAAGCTTTCTTT.

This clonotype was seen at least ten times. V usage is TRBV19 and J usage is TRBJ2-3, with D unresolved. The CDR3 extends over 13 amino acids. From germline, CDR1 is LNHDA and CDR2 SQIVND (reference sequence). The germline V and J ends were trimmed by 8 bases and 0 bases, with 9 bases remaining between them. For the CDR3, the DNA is TGTGCCAGTGAGGACGGAAGCACAGATACGCAGTATTTT. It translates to CASEDGSTDTQYF.

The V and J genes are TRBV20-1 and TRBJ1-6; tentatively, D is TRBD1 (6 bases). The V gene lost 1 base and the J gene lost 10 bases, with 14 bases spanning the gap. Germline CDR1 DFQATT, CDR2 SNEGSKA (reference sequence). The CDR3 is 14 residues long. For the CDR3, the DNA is TGCAGTGCTAGAGGAGGGGGTTCACGGTCACCCCTCCACTTT. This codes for CSARGGGSRSPLHF.

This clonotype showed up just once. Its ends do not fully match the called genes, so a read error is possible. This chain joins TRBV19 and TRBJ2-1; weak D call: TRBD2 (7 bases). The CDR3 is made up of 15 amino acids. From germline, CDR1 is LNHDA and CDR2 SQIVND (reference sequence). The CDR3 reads CASSQTGRGANGQFF. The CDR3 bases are TGTGCCAGTAGCCAAACAGGGAGGGGGGCAAATGGGCAGTTCTTC.

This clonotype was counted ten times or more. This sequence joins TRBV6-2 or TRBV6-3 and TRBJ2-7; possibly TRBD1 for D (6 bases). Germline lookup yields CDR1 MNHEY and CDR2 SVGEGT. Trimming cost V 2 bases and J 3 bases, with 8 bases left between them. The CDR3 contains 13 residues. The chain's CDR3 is CASSYGTYYEQYF. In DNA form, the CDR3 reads TGTGCCAGCAGTTACGGGACATACTACGAGCAGTACTTC.

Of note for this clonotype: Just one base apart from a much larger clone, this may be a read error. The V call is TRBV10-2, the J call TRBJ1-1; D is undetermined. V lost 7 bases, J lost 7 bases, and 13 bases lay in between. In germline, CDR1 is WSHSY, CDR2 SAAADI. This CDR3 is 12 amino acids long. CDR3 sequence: CASMLVGNEAFF. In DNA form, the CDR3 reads TGCGCCAGCATGCTAGTAGGGAATGAAGCTTTCTTT.

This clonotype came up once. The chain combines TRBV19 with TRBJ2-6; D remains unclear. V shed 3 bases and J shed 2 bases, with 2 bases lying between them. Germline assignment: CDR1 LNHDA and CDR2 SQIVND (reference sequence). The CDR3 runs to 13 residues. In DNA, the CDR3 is TGTGCCAGTAGTATTGCTGGGGCCAACGTCCTGACTTTC. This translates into CASSIAGANVLTF.

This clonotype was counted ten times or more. The CDR3 here is CASSPLNRDYNEQFF. The DNA of the CDR3 is TGTGCCAGCAGCCCTCTAAACCGGGATTACAATGAGCAGTTCTTC. The rearrangement links TRBV7-9 to TRBJ2-1, with D perhaps matching TRBD2 (5 bases). Germline V gives CDR1 SEHNR, CDR2 FQNEAQ (reference sequence). V was trimmed by 5 bases and J by 4 bases, leaving 15 bases between them. The CDR3 is made up of 15 amino acids.

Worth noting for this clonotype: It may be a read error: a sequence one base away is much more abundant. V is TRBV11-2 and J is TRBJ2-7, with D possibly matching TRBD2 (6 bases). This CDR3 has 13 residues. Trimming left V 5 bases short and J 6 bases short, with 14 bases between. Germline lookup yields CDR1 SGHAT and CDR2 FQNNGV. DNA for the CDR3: TGTGCCAGCAGCCGCGGGGAGGCCTCCGAGCAGTACTTC. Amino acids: CASSRGEASEQYF.

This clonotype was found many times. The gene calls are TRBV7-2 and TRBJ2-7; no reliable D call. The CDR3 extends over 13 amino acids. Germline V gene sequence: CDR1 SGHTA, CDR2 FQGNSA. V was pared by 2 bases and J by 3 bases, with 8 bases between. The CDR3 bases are TGTGCCAGCAGCTTAACGGATCGCTACGAGCAGTACTTC. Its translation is CASSLTDRYEQYF.

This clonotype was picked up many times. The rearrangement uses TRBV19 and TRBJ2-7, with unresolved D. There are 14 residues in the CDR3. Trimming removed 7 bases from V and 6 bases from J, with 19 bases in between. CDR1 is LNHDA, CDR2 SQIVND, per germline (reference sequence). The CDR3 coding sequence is TGTGCCAGTAAGTTCGGCCCTTCGCAAAGCGAGCAGTACTTC. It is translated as CASKFGPSQSEQYF.

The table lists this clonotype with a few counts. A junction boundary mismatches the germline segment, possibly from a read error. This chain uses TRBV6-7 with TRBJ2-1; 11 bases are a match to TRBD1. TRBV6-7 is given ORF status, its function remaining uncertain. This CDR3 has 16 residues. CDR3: CASSHSDRGPPNEQFF. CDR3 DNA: TGTGCCAGCAGTCACTCGGACAGGGGGCCGCCCAATGAGCAGTTCTTC.

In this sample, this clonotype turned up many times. CDR3 amino acids: CASGLSAGTLLTDTQYF. CDR3 coding DNA: TGTGCTAGTGGTTTGTCAGCCGGGACACTCCTCACAGATACGCAGTATTTT. The V call is TRBV12-5, the J call TRBJ2-3; perhaps TRBD1 as D (6 bases). Germline CDR1 LGHNT, CDR2 FRNRAP. Trimming pared 2 bases from V and 2 bases from J, leaving 17 bases between. This CDR3 comprises 17 residues.

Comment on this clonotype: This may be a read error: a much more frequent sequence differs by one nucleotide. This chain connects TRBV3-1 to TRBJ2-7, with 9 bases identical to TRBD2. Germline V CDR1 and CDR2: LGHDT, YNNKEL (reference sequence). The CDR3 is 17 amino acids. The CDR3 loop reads CACSQEWASGTSYEQYF. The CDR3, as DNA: TGTGCCTGCAGCCAAGAGTGGGCTAGCGGGACTTCCTACGAGCAGTACTTC.

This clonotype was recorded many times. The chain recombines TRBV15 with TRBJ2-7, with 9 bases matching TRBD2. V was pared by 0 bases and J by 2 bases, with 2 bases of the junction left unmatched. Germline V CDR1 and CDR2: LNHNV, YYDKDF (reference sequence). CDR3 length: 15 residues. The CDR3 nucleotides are TGTGCCACCAGCAGAGAAGGCGGGGGGGCCTACGAGCAGTACTTC. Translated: CATSREGGGAYEQYF.

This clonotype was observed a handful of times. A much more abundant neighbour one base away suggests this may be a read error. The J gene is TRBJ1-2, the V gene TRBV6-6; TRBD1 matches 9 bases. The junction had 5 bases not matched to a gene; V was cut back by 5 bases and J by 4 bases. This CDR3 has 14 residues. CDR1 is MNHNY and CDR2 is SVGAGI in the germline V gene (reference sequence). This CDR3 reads CASSRGQGSYGYTF. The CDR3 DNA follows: TGTGCCAGCAGTCGGGGACAGGGAAGCTATGGCTACACCTTC.

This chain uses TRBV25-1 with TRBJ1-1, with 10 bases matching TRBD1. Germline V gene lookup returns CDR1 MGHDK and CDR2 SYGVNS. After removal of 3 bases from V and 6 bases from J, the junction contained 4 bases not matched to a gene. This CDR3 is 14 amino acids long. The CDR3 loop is CASSEDRGRAEAFF. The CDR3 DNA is TGTGCCAGCAGTGAGGACAGGGGGAGGGCTGAAGCTTTCTTT.

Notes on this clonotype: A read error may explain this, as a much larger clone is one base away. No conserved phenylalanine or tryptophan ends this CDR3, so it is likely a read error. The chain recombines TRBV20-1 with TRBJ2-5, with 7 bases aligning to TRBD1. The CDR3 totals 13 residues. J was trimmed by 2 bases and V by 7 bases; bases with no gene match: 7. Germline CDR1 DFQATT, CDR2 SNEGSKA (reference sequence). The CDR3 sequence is CSVEGAGQETQYS. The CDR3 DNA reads TGCAGTGTTGAGGGGGCAGGGCAAGAGACCCAGTACTCC.

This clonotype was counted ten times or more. CDR3 in amino acids: CASSLDPGKGYTF. The CDR3 DNA is TGTGCCAGCAGCTTAGATCCAGGAAAGGGCTACACCTTC. This sequence joins TRBV7-6 and TRBJ1-2, with no clear D. Germline assignment: CDR1 SGHVS and CDR2 FNYEAQ. Trimming removed 1 base at V and 8 bases at J, with 11 bases between. The CDR3 has 13 residues.

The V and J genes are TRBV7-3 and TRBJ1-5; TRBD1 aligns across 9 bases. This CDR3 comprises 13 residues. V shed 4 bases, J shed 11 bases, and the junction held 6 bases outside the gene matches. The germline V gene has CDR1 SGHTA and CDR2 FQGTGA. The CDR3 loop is CASSSDRGETQHF. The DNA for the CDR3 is TGTGCCAGCAGCTCGGACAGGGGAGAGACCCAGCATTTT.